Detailed here is one T cell receptor beta chain. Looked up from germline, CDR1 is KGHSH and CDR2 is LQKENI. V was clipped by 2 bases and J by 7 bases, with 11 bases between them. The CDR3 covers 13 residues. This entry is derived from a study of cytomegalovirus exposure and HLA in healthy donors. Looking at the study overall: From donors who were HLA-typed, an early data release held 75 million to 85 million unique TCRs.

The PCR employed 60 Vbeta primers together with 13 Jbeta primers. The data were produced by immunoSEQ multiplex PCR, yet TCRdb's version contains in-frame clones alone and is incomplete. The sample gives 220,000 or so clones, 82% of which show up once; about 2.6% is in the top ten. The sample comprised PBMCs. The genes are TRBV18 and TRBJ1-2; no definite D call. This TCR was recovered from a woman in her thirties or forties in good health and CMV-seronegative. CDR3 coding DNA: TGTGCCAGCTCACCAATGGAGGGCCCTGGCTACACCTTC. It specifies CASSPMEGPGYTF.